This record concerns one T cell receptor (beta chain) sequence. This sample was included in a study of shared clonotypes between healthy human individuals. The CDR3 contains 16 residues. Trimming removed 3 bases from V and 3 bases from J, with 14 bases in between. Germline V gene data show CDR1 as LGHNA and CDR2 as YSLEER. Researchers ran the assay at a deep level. Using immunoSEQ multiplex PCR, the repertoire was profiled, and TCRdb retains in-frame clones only, with some absent. The sample consists of 1.5 million to 2.5 million clones, approximately 95% of them appearing once. The naive CD8 population came from CD45RO-negative cells selected for CCR7, without terminally differentiated effector memory CD45RA+ cells.

Sequenced: naive CD8+ T cells sorted from blood. The source of this sequence is a man aged 18 to 30 in good health. The V gene is TRBV4-3, the J gene TRBJ2-2, with D possibly being TRBD1 or TRBD2 (6 bases each). The CDR3 DNA reads TGCGCCAGCAGCCAGGGGGGCGAGGGGCACACCGGGGAGCTGTTTTTT. It yields the protein CASSQGGEGHTGELFF.